This record looks at one T cell receptor (beta chain) sequence and its context. TCRdb's table, derived via immunoSEQ multiplex PCR, lists solely in-frame clones and lacks some. The sample consists of about 90,000 clones, under 95% of them appearing once. These data belong to a study of OX40 agonist ivuxolimab in advanced cancers. The junction had 9 bases not matched to a gene; V was cut back by 7 bases and J by 3 bases. Per the germline V gene, CDR1 is MNHNS and CDR2 is SASEGT. The CDR3 loop spans 14 amino acids. This material consisted of CD4+ or CD8+ T cells sorted from blood, taken in a trial of the OX40 agonist ivuxolimab. V gene TRBV6-1 combines with J gene TRBJ2-7; 7 nucleotides line up with TRBD1. The receptor comes from an adult with an advanced solid tumor such as melanoma, head and neck, liver or kidney cancer. The CDR3 is CASTSRDSFYEQYF. The CDR3 DNA is TGTGCCAGCACGTCCCGGGACAGCTTCTACGAGCAGTACTTC.